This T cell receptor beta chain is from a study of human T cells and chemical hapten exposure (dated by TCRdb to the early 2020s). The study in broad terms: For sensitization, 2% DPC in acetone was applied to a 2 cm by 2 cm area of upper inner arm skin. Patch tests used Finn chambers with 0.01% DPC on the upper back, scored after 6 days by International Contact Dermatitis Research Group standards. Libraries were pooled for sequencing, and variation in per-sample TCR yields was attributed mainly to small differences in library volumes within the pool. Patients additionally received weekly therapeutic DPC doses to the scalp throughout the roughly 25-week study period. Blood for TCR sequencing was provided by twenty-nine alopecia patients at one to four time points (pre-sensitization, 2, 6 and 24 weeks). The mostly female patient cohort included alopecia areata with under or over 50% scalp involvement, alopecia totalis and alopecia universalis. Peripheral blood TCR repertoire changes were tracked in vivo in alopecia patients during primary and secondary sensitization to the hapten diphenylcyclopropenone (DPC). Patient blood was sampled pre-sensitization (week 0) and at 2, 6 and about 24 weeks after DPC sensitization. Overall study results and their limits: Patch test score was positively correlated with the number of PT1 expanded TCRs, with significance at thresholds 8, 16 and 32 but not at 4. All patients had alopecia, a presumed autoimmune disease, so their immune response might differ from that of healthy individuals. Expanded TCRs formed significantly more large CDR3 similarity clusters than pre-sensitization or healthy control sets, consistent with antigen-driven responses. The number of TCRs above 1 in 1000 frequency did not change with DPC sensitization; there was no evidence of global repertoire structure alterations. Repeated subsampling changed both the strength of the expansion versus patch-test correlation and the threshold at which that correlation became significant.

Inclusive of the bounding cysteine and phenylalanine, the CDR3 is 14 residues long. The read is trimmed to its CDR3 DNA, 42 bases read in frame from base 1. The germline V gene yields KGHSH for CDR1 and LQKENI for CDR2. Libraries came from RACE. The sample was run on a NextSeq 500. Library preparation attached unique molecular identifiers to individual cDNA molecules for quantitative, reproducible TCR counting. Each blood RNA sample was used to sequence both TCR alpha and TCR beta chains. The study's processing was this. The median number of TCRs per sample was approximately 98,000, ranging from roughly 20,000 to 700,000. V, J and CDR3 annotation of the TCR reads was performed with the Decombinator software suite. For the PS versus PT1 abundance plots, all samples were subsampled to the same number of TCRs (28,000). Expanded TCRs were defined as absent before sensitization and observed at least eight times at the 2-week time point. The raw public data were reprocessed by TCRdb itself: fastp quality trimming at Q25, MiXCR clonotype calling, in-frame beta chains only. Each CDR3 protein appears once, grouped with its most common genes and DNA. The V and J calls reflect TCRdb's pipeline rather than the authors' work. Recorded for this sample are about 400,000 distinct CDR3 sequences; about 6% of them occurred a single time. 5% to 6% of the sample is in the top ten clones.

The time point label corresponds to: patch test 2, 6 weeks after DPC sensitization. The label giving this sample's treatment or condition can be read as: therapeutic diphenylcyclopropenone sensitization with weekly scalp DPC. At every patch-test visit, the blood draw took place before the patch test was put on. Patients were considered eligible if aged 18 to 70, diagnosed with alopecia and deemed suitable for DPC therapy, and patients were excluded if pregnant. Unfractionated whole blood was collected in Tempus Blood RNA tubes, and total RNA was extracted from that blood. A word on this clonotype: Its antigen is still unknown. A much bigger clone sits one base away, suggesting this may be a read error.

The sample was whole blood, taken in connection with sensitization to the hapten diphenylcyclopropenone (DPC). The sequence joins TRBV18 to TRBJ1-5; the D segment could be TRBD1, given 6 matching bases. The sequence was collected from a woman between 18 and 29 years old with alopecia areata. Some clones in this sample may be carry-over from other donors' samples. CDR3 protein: CASSSQGRNQPQQF. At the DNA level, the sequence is TGTGCCAGCTCATCTCAGGGGCGGAATCAGCCCCAGCAATTT.